The next 3 T cell receptor beta chains were all read from a single sample in a study of cytomegalovirus exposure and HLA in healthy donors. Use of 60 Vbeta and 13 Jbeta primers characterized the PCR. Generated by immunoSEQ multiplex PCR, the TCRdb table keeps only in-frame clones and is missing some. There are more than 110,000 clones in the sample; about 80% occur only once, and about 5% lies in the top ten. Sequencing input: PBMCs. The receptors were sampled from a male donor in good health and CMV-seronegative.

The chain uses TRBV28 and TRBJ2-3, with D possibly matching TRBD1 (6 bases). Trimming took 10 bases from V and 4 from J, leaving 18 bases between them. This CDR3 contains 14 residues. Germline CDR1 MDHEN, CDR2 SYDVKM. As DNA, the CDR3 is TGTGCCACCGAACGGACAGCCGAACCAGATACGCAGTATTTT. It is translated as CATERTAEPDTQYF.

The chain recombines TRBV10-3 with TRBJ2-2, with a tentative D call TRBD1 (5 bases). CDR1 and CDR2 from the germline V gene are ENHRY and SYGVKD. The length of the CDR3 is 14 residues. Between the trimmed V and J ends, which lost 7 bases and 3 bases, there was a span of 12 bases. CDR3 sequence reads: CAINPDRDTGELFF. Here the CDR3 DNA reads TGTGCCATCAATCCAGACAGAGACACCGGGGAGCTGTTTTTT.

This chain links TRBV18 with TRBJ1-1, with a weak D call TRBD1 (6 bases). Germline lookup yields CDR1 KGHSH and CDR2 LQKENI. The V and J ends lost 2 bases and 8 bases respectively, with 12 bases between them. CDR3 length: 13 amino acids. CDR3 residues: CASSPGRGAEAFF. Here the CDR3 DNA reads TGTGCCAGCTCACCAGGGCGGGGGGCGGAAGCTTTCTTT.